This T cell receptor beta chain was observed in a study of cytomegalovirus exposure and HLA in healthy donors (dated by TCRdb to about 2017). Study-level background: An earlier analysis of about 530 of the donors reported around 280 Gb of sequence data and roughly 120 million unique TCR beta sequences obtained from about 200 million T cells. Roughly 290 gigabases of sequencing data and 75 million to 85 million unique TCR sequences made up an early release that covered around 640 HLA-typed donors. Among the approximately 430 genotyped donors, roughly 80% belonged to the genetic ancestry cluster associated with self-reported Caucasian donors. The study aimed to test whether signatures of past pathogen exposure could be identified by cataloging public T cell receptors. The study used immunosequencing to profile the T cell repertoires of more than 650 subjects and linked those repertoires to cytomegalovirus serostatus. Besides the first cohort of 500 to 700 subjects, a separate validation cohort made up of about 120 different subjects was used. The study combined high-throughput TCR immunosequencing, statistical association of individual TCRs with disease status, and machine learning to predict cytomegalovirus infection status. A later analysis re-examined previously published TCR beta repertoires from just over 650 donors and added high-resolution HLA genotyping to investigate patterns of TCR occurrence. Rather than using new phenotypic data, the later analysis identified candidate immune exposures from TCR beta sequences and from how often those sequences occurred across donors. An earlier analysis of approximately 630 of the donors applied high-throughput TCR beta sequencing to assess whether each TCR beta V gene segment acted as functional or pseudogenic. Donor age, sex, ethnicity and CMV serostatus were compiled together with the repertoire data. Genome-wide SNP genotypes for about 60% of the 666 donors were used in a later genetic analysis, which treated that subset as a discovery cohort. All discovery cohort repertoires had been generated using a single sequencing platform. HLA typing covered class I and class II loci at four-digit resolution. The number of typed donors differed by locus: about 620-630 for A, B, C, DRB1 and DQB1; some 500 for DQA1; approximately 610 for DPA1; and roughly 470 for DPB1. Because of strong linkage in the cohort, four to six DR-DQ haplotypes were treated as single units for association and clustering. Among about 360 genotyped donors of the cohort, an average of about 240,000 unique TCR beta nucleotide sequences were sequenced per donor, roughly 18% of them non-productive. Summary of the overall study and its limitations: A cluster of highly shared sequence variants was judged likely to represent a technical artifact of the sequencing pipeline. The earlier analysis of approximately 590 of the donors excluded roughly 17 rarely observed V segments, including chromosome 9 orphons, because counts were too low. Across donors, most TCR sequences were observed very rarely, whereas some public TCRs were present in many individuals. In a later genetic analysis, fewer N-insertions in productive TCRs were reported among donors in an Asian-associated ancestry cluster than the approximately 670-donor mean. Because HLA typing was missing for some donors at each locus, association tests included only the typed subset. Broadly in line with IMGT annotations, most TCR beta V segments showed up in productive rearrangements about 87% or about 30% of the time in an earlier analysis of around 550 of the donors. In a later analysis, most CMV-associated TCR beta chains were found to appear HLA-restricted, with HLA associations seemingly driven largely by CMV exposure. An association between a missense DCLRE1C variant and V-gene and J-gene trimming of TCR beta chains was found in a later genetic analysis and replicated in an independent cohort. According to a later analysis, parvovirus B19, influenza, CMV and Epstein-Barr virus appeared linked to several top co-occurrence clusters. In the study, 164 TCR beta chains were listed as associated with cytomegalovirus. The presence/absence analyses assumed that sequencing depth was roughly uniform across donors, and that assumption may not be true. In a later analysis, HLA-associated TCR beta chains were found to be more clonally expanded and to have lower generation probabilities than equally common non-associated chains. The classifier was reported to diagnose cytomegalovirus status with high specificity and sensitivity in both the original and validation cohorts. CMV serostatus was the only immune exposure information available for the cohort. The authors suggested that the approach could potentially be extended to other disease states and immunological phenotypes. In a later analysis, the rate of TCR association differed among HLA loci, with DRB1 alleles having the most associated TCRs and HLA-C alleles having the fewest. Assigning TCR associations to individual alleles was difficult when HLA alleles, especially DR and DQ, strongly co-occurred. A further reported finding was that TCR beta sequences accurately predicted the HLA-A and HLA-B alleles for most subjects in the first cohort. The cohort was sequenced for TCR beta chains only, and without alpha or paired-chain data the features that could be detected were limited. Specific HLA alleles were associated with some 15,000 TCR beta sequences at a false discovery rate of 0.05 in a later analysis. A few of the identified cytomegalovirus-associated TCR beta chains were confirmed in vitro to be specific for cytomegalovirus antigens. Correlated functional status among segregating V segments might be attributable to linkage disequilibrium, but an unknown experimental factor could not be ruled out.

As concerns this clone: Its antigen is not yet known. No qualities accompany the bases; no much larger clone lies one base away.

The cohort consisted of 600 or so healthy bone marrow donors. At the time of sampling, all cohort members were nominally healthy, though unrecorded immune exposures were likely present. The donor was CMV seropositive and was included in the group of 289 seropositive cohort members. Every donor gave a peripheral blood sample, and the peripheral blood mononuclear cells from that sample were used for TCR beta sequencing. The Qiagen DNeasy Blood Extraction Kit was used to extract genomic DNA from the blood cell samples. Library prep was done by the immunoSEQ multiplex PCR assay. The multiplex PCR relied on a mix of 60 forward primers for TCR Vbeta segments and 13 reverse primers for TCR Jbeta segments. A multiplex PCR assay on genomic DNA amplified the CDR3 region of rearranged TCR beta genes. Amplified TCR beta libraries were sequenced as 87-base-pair reads on the Illumina HiSeq System. In the source study's methods: A later analysis counted 65 million to 90 million unique TCR beta chains across the 666 repertoires, and roughly 11 million of these chains were shared by at least two donors. A nearest-neighbor algorithm error-corrected the raw reads and collapsed the reads into unique sequences, merging closely related sequences to remove PCR and sequencing errors. Alignment of CDR3 sequences to IMGT reference sequences was used to assign V, D and J gene segments. For a sequence to be retained, at least a six-nucleotide match to both a V gene segment and a J gene segment was required. A rearrangement counted as productive if the CDR3 had no stop codons and remained in frame with V and J, and every other rearrangement counted as non-productive. Following IMGT convention, CDR3 was defined as the stretch from the second conserved V-encoded cysteine to the conserved J-encoded phenylalanine. The earlier analysis of about 590 of the donors excluded sequences that lacked an unambiguous match to a single V gene segment. An earlier analysis of approximately 590 of the donors classified V segments as functional when productive rearrangements were above 56.7% and as segregating when the standard deviation between donors was above 5%. A statistical classification framework was built for diagnosing cytomegalovirus status from the catalog of TCR beta chain sequences. V and J gene assignment, in a later analysis, came from comparing TCR nucleotide sequences with IMGT/GENE-DB human TR gene sequences. A later analysis assigned CDR3 sequences and most-parsimonious VDJ recombination scenarios with the TCRdist pipeline. In a later analysis, each TCR beta chain was defined by its CDR3 amino acid sequence together with its V-gene family, and reads without a unique V-gene family were excluded. As a way to deal with suspected cross-contamination and a sequencing artifact, a later analysis dropped roughly 620 nucleotide sequences that were highly shared and had low generation probability. A later analysis calculated a clonal expansion index for each public chain from normalized within-repertoire ranks of inferred template counts. In a later analysis, generation probabilities were computed with a VDJ recombination model fitted to out-of-frame rearrangements, and the resulting probabilities were checked against IGoR. Hypergeometric tests were used in a later analysis to score TCR-TCR, TCR-HLA and TCR-CMV co-occurrence, with a repertoire-size bias correction applied to the TCR pairs. False discovery rates were estimated in a later analysis by permuting HLA or CMV assignments 20 times. A later analysis grouped co-occurring TCRs with DBSCAN, adding TCRdist sequence similarity when clustering within HLA-allele-positive subsets. Repertoires with fewer than 30,000 or more than 120,000 public chains were left out of co-occurrence clustering, as were about 5 repertoires with anomalous nucleotide sharing. Held by TCRdb, this immuneACCESS table contains in-frame sequences only and omits some clones. Under half of the omission traces to an unresolved V gene where checked; the cause of the rest is unknown. V, J and clone size are taken as reported in that table, and D and trimming were inferred from the DNA itself. The sample table records some 110,000 clones; just under 70% of these occur just once. The ten largest clones represent approximately 8.6% of the sample.

The receptor was isolated from a man under 40 in good health and CMV-seropositive. Sequencing used PBMCs.

CDR3 sequence: CASSGRTSGGDTDTQYF. The DNA sequence is TGTGCCAGCAGCGGAAGGACTAGCGGGGGGGACACAGATACGCAGTATTTT. In this chain, TRBV11-2 is recombined with TRBJ2-3; 15 of the junction bases match TRBD2. Relative to germline, V is missing 5 bases and J is missing 2 bases, with 5 bases of the junction outside any gene match. From its cysteine to its phenylalanine, the CDR3 spans 17 amino acids. The CDR3 DNA has 51 bases and is translated from base 1. CDR1 and CDR2 (SGHAT, FQNNGV) derive from the germline V gene.